The 18 T cell receptor beta chains presented below share a single source sample, sequenced in a study of T cells in pancreatic ductal adenocarcinoma. The selected patients with pancreatic ductal adenocarcinoma had surgery but no neoadjuvant therapy. The method was immunoSEQ multiplex PCR; TCRdb's version includes in-frame clones alone and lacks a portion of them. The data hold about 98,000 clones, with over 90% observed a single time. The source material was PBMCs. The source is a human donor with pancreatic ductal adenocarcinoma.

This clone was detected only once. This chain joins TRBV6-5 and TRBJ2-3; D remains ambiguous. CDR3 length: 11 residues. V was cut by 2 bases and J by 6 bases, with 3 bases left in between. The germline gives CDR1 MNHEY, CDR2 SVGAGI. The CDR3 DNA follows: TGTGCCAGCAGTTACGCGGATACGCAGTATTTT. It is translated as CASSYADTQYF.

The chain has TRBV9 and TRBJ2-7; TRBD2 matches 9 bases. The CDR3 extends over 14 amino acids. V was pared by 4 bases and J by 5 bases, with 7 bases of the junction left unmatched. CDR1 is SGDLS, CDR2 YYNGEE, per germline. The CDR3 nucleotides read TGTGCCAGCAGCTCGATAGCGGGAGTTGACGAGCAGTACTTC. It is translated as CASSSIAGVDEQYF.

The chain uses TRBV14 and TRBJ2-7, with 11 bases matching TRBD1. This CDR3 comprises 17 residues. CDR1 is SGHDN and CDR2 is FVKESK in the germline V gene. After removal of 8 bases from V and 3 bases from J, the junction contained 15 bases not matched to a gene. DNA of the CDR3: TGTGCCAGCTCGCCTTCAAGATGGGACAGGGGGAACTACGAGCAGTACTTC. Translated, it gives CASSPSRWDRGNYEQYF.

The chain is built from TRBV5-1 and TRBJ2-7, with 7 bases identical to TRBD2. The CDR3 is 13 residues long. V gave up 4 bases and J gave up 4 bases; unmatched junction bases: 5. Germline V gene sequence: CDR1 SGHRS, CDR2 YFSETQ. The CDR3 DNA is TGCGCCAGCAGCGCGGGAGTATGGTACGAGCAGTACTTC. Translating it yields CASSAGVWYEQYF.

J is TRBJ2-5 and V is TRBV7-2; D is unresolved. The germline gives CDR1 SGHTA, CDR2 FQGNSA. Deletions cut 1 base from V and 1 base from J, with 7 bases between. The CDR3 contains 14 residues. The CDR3 reads CASSLDHGQETQYF. In DNA form, the CDR3 reads TGTGCCAGCAGCTTAGATCACGGCCAAGAGACCCAGTACTTC.

The chain recombines TRBV10-3 with TRBJ2-5; 7 positions agree with TRBD2. The J call is doubtful: the DNA matches TRBJ2-7 better. The CDR3 runs to 13 residues. Germline lookup yields CDR1 ENHRY and CDR2 SYGVKD. CDR3 nucleotide sequence: TGTGCCATCAGTGAGGCGGGAGTGTACGAGCAGTACTTC. Amino acid sequence: CAISEAGVYEQYF.

The V gene is TRBV5-1, the J gene TRBJ2-3; D may be TRBD2 (6 bases). V was shortened by 4 bases and J by 5 bases, with 17 bases between the two germline ends. The CDR3 loop spans 15 amino acids. Germline-derived CDR1 and CDR2 are SGHRS and YFSETQ. The CDR3 loop reads CASSAGGTLIDTQYF. CDR3 in DNA: TGCGCCAGCAGCGCCGGCGGGACCTTGATAGATACGCAGTATTTT.

The J gene is TRBJ2-7, the V gene TRBV7-8; D might be TRBD2 (6 bases). The CDR3 extends over 15 amino acids. Germline CDR1 reads SGHVS; CDR2 reads FQNEAQ. V lost 1 base and J lost 1, with 11 bases in between. The CDR3 loop is CASSLGGRSSYEQYF. CDR3 nucleotide sequence: TGTGCCAGCAGCTTAGGTGGGAGGTCGTCCTACGAGCAGTACTTC.

CDR3 nucleotide sequence: TGTGCCAGCAGGACGGGACAGGGGTACAATGAGCAGTTCTTC. It codes for CASRTGQGYNEQFF. The chain carries TRBV6-6 and TRBJ2-1; 10 bases are shared with TRBD1. Trimming cost V 6 bases and J 4 bases; bases outside gene matches: 3. Germline V gene sequence: CDR1 MNHNY, CDR2 SVGAGI (reference sequence). This CDR3 comprises 14 residues.

This sequence joins TRBV7-2 and TRBJ2-3, with D possibly TRBD2 on 6 matching bases. Looked up from germline, CDR1 is SGHTA and CDR2 is FQGNSA. The CDR3 contains 15 residues. Trimming cost V 1 base and J 2 bases, with 10 bases left between them. Written as DNA, the CDR3 is TGTGCCAGCAGCTTAGGGGGACTTACCACAGATACGCAGTATTTT. Translation: CASSLGGLTTDTQYF.

This chain joins TRBV6-1 and TRBJ2-5, with D perhaps TRBD2 (5 bases). CDR1 and CDR2 (germline): MNHNS, SASEGT. V was clipped by 11 bases and J by 4 bases, with 14 bases between them. This CDR3 is built from 12 residues. The CDR3 DNA follows: TGTGCCTCCCACCGGGGTCCAGAGACCCAGTACTTC. Translated: CASHRGPETQYF.

The gene calls are TRBV7-9 and TRBJ1-1; 8 bases fit TRBD1. V trimming: 3 bases; J trimming: 3 bases; junction bases outside the gene matches: 6. Per the germline V gene, CDR1 is SEHNR and CDR2 is FQNEAQ (reference sequence). This CDR3 contains 15 residues. The DNA of the CDR3 is TGTGCCAGCAGCTTTACGGGGACAGGTTACACTGAAGCTTTCTTT. Its translation is CASSFTGTGYTEAFF.

J is TRBJ2-7 and V is TRBV4-3, with D possibly TRBD1 on 5 matching bases. The CDR3 has 17 residues. Germline values: CDR1 LGHNA, CDR2 YSLEER. Trimming took 2 bases from V and 1 from J, leaving 18 bases between them. The CDR3 DNA is TGCGCCAGCAGCCAAATTCTCCTAGGGGCCCGATCCTACGAGCAGTACTTC. It is translated as CASSQILLGARSYEQYF.

This rearrangement joins TRBV21-1 to TRBJ1-3; TRBD1, the table's D call, lacks a check against the DNA. TRBV21-1 is recorded as a pseudogene. The CDR3 is made up of 16 amino acids. The DNA for the CDR3 is TGTGCCAGCAGCTCAACAGGGTCAAGCTCTGGAAACACCATATATTTT. Amino acid sequence: CASSSTGSSSGNTIYF.

The chain recombines TRBV4-3 with TRBJ1-4, with 8 bases lining up with TRBD1. Germline V gene data show CDR1 as LGHNA and CDR2 as YSLEER. The CDR3 is 17 residues long. With V trimmed by 0 bases and J by 0 bases, 3 bases remained unmatched. Written as DNA, the CDR3 is TGCGCCAGCAGCCAAGATCCGACAGGGGCAACTAATGAAAAACTGTTTTTT. The encoded protein is CASSQDPTGATNEKLFF.

This chain uses TRBV12-5 with TRBJ2-1, with 12 bases lining up with TRBD2. The CDR3 length is 16 residues. The germline gives CDR1 LGHNT, CDR2 FRNRAP. Unmatched junction bases numbered 11, after V lost 7 bases and J lost 7 bases. CDR3 in amino acids: CASVRRLAGAWNEQFF. CDR3 bases: TGTGCTAGTGTCCGTAGACTAGCGGGAGCTTGGAATGAGCAGTTCTTC.

A remark on this clone: Sequence at one end of the junction differs from germline and may be a read error. V gene TRBV5-1 combines with J gene TRBJ1-2, with D uncertain. CDR3 length: 14 amino acids. In germline, CDR1 is SGHRS, CDR2 YFSETQ. The CDR3 DNA is TGCGCCAGCAGCTTGGCTAGCCCCAACTTTGGCTACACCTTC. Its protein is CASSLASPNFGYTF.

The CDR3: CASSLRGNTEAFF. The CDR3 bases are TGTGCCAGCAGCCTCAGGGGGAACACTGAAGCTTTCTTT. The rearrangement uses TRBV27 and TRBJ1-1; the D gene is possibly TRBD1 (6 bases). The V end lost 6 bases, the J end lost 1 base, and 9 bases lay between the germline ends. Germline CDR1 and CDR2: MNHEY and SMNVEV (reference sequence). This CDR3 has 13 residues.